This T cell receptor beta chain was identified during a study of OX40 agonist ivuxolimab in advanced cancers. In terms of the full investigation: Ivuxolimab, which targeted the costimulatory receptor OX40 (CD134), was an agonistic, fully human IgG2 monoclonal antibody. Partial responses occurred in three dose-escalation patients: two with cutaneous melanoma and one with hepatocellular carcinoma. The dose-escalation cohort was around 84% male with a mean age of about 60 years, ranging from roughly 20 to 80. Intravenous ivuxolimab was administered to patients every 2 weeks at six dose levels: 0.01, 0.1, 0.3, 1.5, 3 and 10 mg/kg. The point of sequencing TCRbeta in the periphery was to test whether ivuxolimab changed TCR sequence diversity and drove clonal T-cell expansion. The paper covers the monotherapy dose-escalation part of the phase I ivuxolimab trial, which included N = 52 patients. Of the 50 to 55 dose-escalation patients, hepatocellular carcinoma was present in roughly 19, melanoma in some 15, renal cell carcinoma in 9 and head and neck cancer in 9. Patients were allowed to have had prior anti-PD-1, anti-PD-L1 or anti-CTLA-4 therapy, and 40% to 45% of the dose-escalation patients had previously received checkpoint inhibitors. The study at large found these results: After ivuxolimab, more expanded clones were found on average in CD8+ T cells than in CD4+ T cells. Which antigens the clonally expanded peripheral T cells were specific for was not determined. Low levels of normalized T-cell clonal expansion were also shown by some nonresponding patients. In the 0.1-3.0 mg/kg groups, partial responders had among the lowest normalized peripheral clonal expansion, particularly in CD8+ T cells. At doses of 0.1 to 3.0 mg/kg, clonal expansion of both CD4+ and CD8+ blood T cells was observed from baseline to week 6.

Genomic DNA was extracted from sorted cells for sequencing of the TCRbeta CDR3 region. The immunoSEQ Assay was used for sequencing of TCRbeta CDR3 regions. TCRdb obtained this table from immuneACCESS and retained in-frame rearrangements with V and J assigned. These tables miss some clones; where compared with another copy, unresolved V genes account for less than half of the shortfall, and the remainder is unexplained. The sample table shows under 40,000 clones, and 75% to 85% are seen once. Of the sample, about a fifth falls within the top ten clones. The trial excluded patients who had a history of autoimmune disease or who were on systemic immunosuppression. Peripheral blood for TCR sequencing was collected from all dose cohorts at baseline, on cycle 4 day 1, and on cycle 7 day 1. Samples came from an open-label, multicenter, first-in-human phase I dose-escalation trial of ivuxolimab. Adults with locally advanced or metastatic melanoma, renal cell carcinoma, hepatocellular carcinoma or head and neck squamous cell carcinoma were enrolled in the trial. Before TCR sequencing, CD4+ T cells and CD8+ T cells from peripheral blood were sorted into separate populations.

Measured from the cysteine to the phenylalanine, the CDR3 is 15 residues long. Only the CDR3 region is kept as DNA, spanning 45 bases read in frame from base 1. Trimming removed 3 bases from V and 9 bases from J, leaving 21 bases between the germline ends. According to the germline V gene, CDR1 reads KGHSH and CDR2 reads LQKENI. Points on this clone: It has no known antigen specificity. No base qualities exist here, and no much larger clone lies one base off it.

The input for sequencing was CD4+ or CD8+ T cells sorted from blood, taken in a trial of the OX40 agonist ivuxolimab. The chain is made from TRBV18 and TRBJ2-7; TRBD2 could be the D gene, as 6 bases match. The source of this sequence is an adult with an advanced solid tumor such as melanoma, head and neck, liver or kidney cancer. The CDR3 sequence is CASSPSAGFLVGQYF. The DNA is TGTGCCAGCTCACCTTCAGCGGGTTTCCTCGTTGGGCAGTACTTC.